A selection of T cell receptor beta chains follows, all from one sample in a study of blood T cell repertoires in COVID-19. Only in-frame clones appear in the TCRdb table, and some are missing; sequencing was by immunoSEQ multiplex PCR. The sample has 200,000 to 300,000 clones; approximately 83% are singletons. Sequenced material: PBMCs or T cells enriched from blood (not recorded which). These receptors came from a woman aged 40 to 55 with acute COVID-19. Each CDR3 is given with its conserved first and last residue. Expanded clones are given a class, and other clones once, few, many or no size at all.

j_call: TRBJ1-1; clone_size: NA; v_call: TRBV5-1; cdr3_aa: CASSFYFTGGTEAFF
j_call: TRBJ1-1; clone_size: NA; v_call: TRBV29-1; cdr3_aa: CSVESGGGNTEAFF
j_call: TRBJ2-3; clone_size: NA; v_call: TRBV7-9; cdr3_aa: CASSPRKGPSATDTQYF
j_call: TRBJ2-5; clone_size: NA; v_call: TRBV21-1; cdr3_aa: CASSDRDRGQETQYF
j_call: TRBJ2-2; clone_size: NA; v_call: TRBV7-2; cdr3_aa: CASSLSLAGHYTGELFF
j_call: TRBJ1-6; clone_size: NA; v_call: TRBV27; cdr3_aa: CASSFLGQGSPLHF
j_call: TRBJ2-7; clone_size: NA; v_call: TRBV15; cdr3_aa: CATSERTGGEQYF
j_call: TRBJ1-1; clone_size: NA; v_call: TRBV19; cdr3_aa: CASSIEQGSEAFF
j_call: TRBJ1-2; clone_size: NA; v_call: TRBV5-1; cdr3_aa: CASSLPGGDGYTF
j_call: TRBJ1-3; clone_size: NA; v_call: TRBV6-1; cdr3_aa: CASSEQTGISSGNTIYF
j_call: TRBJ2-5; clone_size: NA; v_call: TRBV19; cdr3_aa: CASSHTSGSRLETQYF
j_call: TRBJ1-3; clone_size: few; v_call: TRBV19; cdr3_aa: CASSPIPNTIYF
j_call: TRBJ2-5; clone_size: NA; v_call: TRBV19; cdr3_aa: CASSMTQGRAQETQYF